These 3 T cell receptor beta chains originate from one sample sequenced in a study of vaccination and CD4 T cells after COVID-19. Sequence data for DNA of cultured CD4+ T cells were generated by the Oncomine TCR Beta short-read assay. TCRdb re-analysed the PCR reads in MiXCR, keeping a single row per CDR3 protein. Seen here are about 13,000 distinct CDR3 sequences, approximately 60% observed once, and the top ten hold about 12%. Antigens for these TCRs are unknown. The sample's treatment: roughly 10-day PBMC culture with coronavirus spike peptide pools or control peptides (ViraFEST assay). Source material: CD4+ T cells from blood, cultured in vitro. These receptors were taken from a human donor who had recovered from COVID-19.

This rearrangement joins TRBV28 to TRBJ1-1; D ambiguous. V was shortened by 8 bases and J by 0 bases, with 10 bases between the two germline ends. CDR1 MDHEN and CDR2 SYDVKM come from the germline V gene. The length of the CDR3 is 13 residues. CDR3 in DNA: TGTGCCAGCGCCCCTAACCTGAACACTGAAGCTTTCTTT. Its translation: CASAPNLNTEAFF.

This chain links TRBV4-3 with TRBJ2-3, with 7 bases identical to TRBD2. The CDR3 has 14 amino acids. J gave up 9 bases and V 3 bases, and 9 bases lay outside the gene matches. The germline gives CDR1 LGHNA, CDR2 YSLEER. In DNA, the CDR3 is TGCGCCAGCAGCCACCGGGACTATCGAGACACGCAGTATTTT. This translates into CASSHRDYRDTQYF.

This chain joins TRBV29-1 and TRBJ1-5; TRBD1 matches 7 bases. CDR1 is SQVTM, CDR2 ANQGSEA, per germline. After removal of 6 bases from V and 0 bases from J, the junction contained 8 bases not matched to a gene. This CDR3 has 15 residues. This chain's CDR3 is CSVAGGRGSNQPQHF. CDR3 in DNA: TGCAGCGTCGCAGGGGGAAGGGGTAGCAATCAGCCCCAGCATTTT.